One sample yielded the 23 T cell receptor beta chains listed below, sequenced in a study of T cell responses to AZD1222 COVID-19 vaccine. Assay used: immunoSEQ multiplex PCR; TCRdb lists only in-frame clones, some missing. The sample contains 70,000 to 90,000 clones, roughly 84% of which appear only once. The source was peripheral blood, collected 28 days after the second AZD1222 dose. The receptors stem from an adult who received the AZD1222 COVID-19 vaccine.

This clone has a single count. This rearrangement joins TRBV28 to TRBJ1-1; D ambiguous. Trimming shortened V by 7 bases and J by 0 bases, and 12 bases separated the two germline ends. This CDR3 is built from 14 residues. The germline CDR1 and CDR2 sequences are MDHEN and SYDVKM. Written as DNA, the CDR3 is TGTGCCAGCACTACGACGCTAATGAACACTGAAGCTTTCTTT. Its protein is CASTTTLMNTEAFF.

The chain is built from TRBV5-8 and TRBJ1-1; no reliable D call. The CDR3 contains 14 residues. The V and J ends lost 4 bases and 1 base respectively, with 11 bases between them. Germline CDR1 and CDR2: SGHTS and YDEGEE. CDR3 in amino acids: CASSRRTGNTEAFF. The CDR3 DNA is TGTGCCAGCAGCCGACGCACGGGGAACACTGAAGCTTTCTTT.

V gene TRBV7-2 combines with J gene TRBJ2-2; D is possibly TRBD1 or TRBD2 (7 bases each). The CDR3 runs to 16 residues. Germline V CDR1 and CDR2: SGHTA, FQGNSA. Between the trimmed V and J ends, which lost 6 bases and 2 bases, there was a span of 16 bases. The CDR3 sequence: CASSPIRGGNTGELFF. The CDR3 coding sequence is TGTGCCAGCAGTCCGATCAGGGGGGGAAACACCGGGGAGCTGTTTTTT. The full variable domain, with the rest looked up from reference TRBV7-2 and TRBJ2-2, is GAGVSQSPSNKVTEKGKDVELRCDPISGHTALYWYRQSLGQGLEFLIYFQGNSAPDKSGLPSDRFSAERTGGSVSTLTIQRTQQEDSAVYLCASSPIRGGNTGELFFGEGSRLTVL.

The V and J genes are TRBV9 and TRBJ2-7; 7 positions match TRBD1. V shed 0 bases and J 2 bases; nucleotides not matched to a gene: 5. Germline assignment: CDR1 SGDLS and CDR2 YYNGEE. There are 15 residues in the CDR3. The CDR3 reads CASSVGTGAAYEQYF. The CDR3 nucleotides read TGTGCCAGCAGCGTAGGGACAGGTGCCGCCTACGAGCAGTACTTC.

This clone was counted once. This rearrangement joins TRBV3-1 (or the pseudogene TRBV3-2) to TRBJ1-2, with TRBD1 matching 7 bases. V lost 3 bases and J lost 1; bases outside the gene matches: 5. CDR3 length equals 15 residues. The V gene's germline CDR1 is LGHDT and CDR2 YNNKEL (reference sequence). DNA for the CDR3: TGTGCCAGCAGCCAGACAGGGACTCTTAACTATGGCTACACCTTC. Translation: CASSQTGTLNYGYTF.

The chain combines TRBV12-3 or TRBV12-4 with TRBJ2-5; no reliable D call. The V and J ends lost 5 bases and 5 bases respectively, with 9 bases between them. The CDR3 is 12 residues long. The CDR3 is CASSRDGETQYF. CDR3 coding DNA: TGTGCCAGCAGTAGAGACGGGGAGACCCAGTACTTC.

The chain carries TRBV28 and TRBJ2-7; 8 bases align to TRBD2. The trim removed 8 bases at V and 7 bases at J, leaving 10 bases unmatched. The CDR3 contains 13 residues. The germline CDR1 and CDR2 sequences are MDHEN and SYDVKM. In DNA form, the CDR3 reads TGTGCCAGCGGTCGGGGGGGCCTAGGAGAGCAGTACTTC. Amino acid sequence: CASGRGGLGEQYF.

The chain joins TRBV27 to TRBJ1-4; the match to TRBD1 covers 7 bases. With 6 bases clipped from V and 0 bases from J, the junction kept 7 bases outside the gene matches. Germline values: CDR1 MNHEY, CDR2 SMNVEV (reference sequence). The CDR3 totals 16 residues. CDR3 sequence reads: CASRPYRGATNEKLFF. DNA of the CDR3: TGTGCCAGCAGACCATACAGGGGTGCAACTAATGAAAAACTGTTTTTT.

This sequence joins TRBV7-6 and TRBJ1-1, with D hard to call. The germline V gene has CDR1 SGHVS and CDR2 FNYEAQ. This CDR3 has 14 residues. Trimming shortened V by 6 bases and J by 4 bases, and 15 bases separated the two germline ends. As DNA, the CDR3 is TGTGCCAGCAGGTTGCGGGAAGGAGCCACTGAAGCTTTCTTT. Protein sequence: CASRLREGATEAFF. Filled out from reference TRBV7-6 and TRBJ1-1, the complete variable domain reads GAGVSQSPRYKVTKRGQDVALRCDPISGHVSLYWYRQALGQGPEFLTYFNYEAQQDKSGLPNDRFSAERPEGSISTLTIQRTEQRDSAMYRCASRLREGATEAFFGQGTRLTVV.

The rearrangement links TRBV5-4 to TRBJ2-1; a possible D gene is TRBD1 (5 bases). In germline, CDR1 is SGHNT, CDR2 YYREEE (reference sequence). V was trimmed by 4 bases and J by 5 bases, leaving 10 bases between them. This CDR3 comprises 13 residues. The CDR3 sequence is CASSHNRNNEQFF. In DNA, the CDR3 is TGTGCCAGCAGCCACAACAGGAACAATGAGCAGTTCTTC.

V and J are TRBV12-5 and TRBJ1-1; possibly TRBD1 for D (6 bases). Germline CDR1 LGHNT, CDR2 FRNRAP. The CDR3 runs to 13 residues. Trimming left V 5 bases short and J 2 bases short, with 9 bases between. DNA of the CDR3: TGTGCTAGTGGTCGGACAGCCAACACTGAAGCTTTCTTT. Protein sequence: CASGRTANTEAFF. The variable domain in full, with the rest retrieved from reference TRBV12-5 and TRBJ1-1, is DARVTQTPRHKVTEMGQEVTMRCQPILGHNTVFWYRQTMMQGLELLAYFRNRAPLDDSGMPKDRFSAEMPDATLATLKIQPSEPRDSAVYFCASGRTANTEAFFGQGTRLTVV.

The rearrangement joins TRBV6-1 to TRBJ2-1, with D tentatively TRBD1 (6 bases). The CDR3 contains 17 residues. In germline, CDR1 is MNHNS, CDR2 SASEGT. V gave up 2 bases and J gave up 3 bases, with 17 bases separating them. CDR3 region: CASSETVQGGYYNEQFF. DNA of the CDR3: TGTGCCAGCAGTGAAACTGTACAGGGTGGTTACTACAATGAGCAGTTCTTC.

V usage is TRBV15 and J usage is TRBJ1-2, with D possibly being TRBD1 (5 bases). V shed 0 bases and J shed 2 bases, with 13 bases lying between them. Germline-derived CDR1 and CDR2 are LNHNV and YYDKDF (reference sequence). The CDR3 totals 16 residues. CDR3 amino acids: CATSRDLPGMNYGYTF. The CDR3 region has the DNA TGTGCCACCAGCAGAGATCTCCCAGGGATGAACTATGGCTACACCTTC. The full variable domain, in which reference TRBV15 and TRBJ1-2 provide the parts outside the CDR3, is DAMVIQNPRYQVTQFGKPVTLSCSQTLNHNVMYWYQQKSSQAPKLLFHYYDKDFNNEADTPDNFQSRRPNTSFCFLDIRSPGLGDTAMYLCATSRDLPGMNYGYTFGSGTRLTVV.

This clone was counted a few times. The chain carries TRBV29-1 and TRBJ2-1, with 10 bases fitting TRBD2. The CDR3 has 13 amino acids. The germline V gene has CDR1 SQVTM and CDR2 ANQGSEA. V lost 4 bases to trimming and J lost 9 bases; unmatched junction nucleotides: 6. The CDR3 DNA reads as TGCAGCGTTGGGGCTAGCGGGGGAGGTGAGCAGTTCTTC. Protein: CSVGASGGGEQFF.

This clone was observed once. V gene TRBV5-4 combines with J gene TRBJ1-2, with D unclear. Looked up from germline, CDR1 is SGHNT and CDR2 is YYREEE (reference sequence). The length of the CDR3 is 15 residues. V was shortened by 0 bases and J by 4 bases, with 13 bases between the two germline ends. The CDR3 region is CASSLGEGETYGYTF. In nucleotides, the CDR3 is TGTGCCAGCAGCTTGGGTGAGGGAGAGACCTATGGCTACACCTTC.

The chain carries TRBV7-2 and TRBJ2-5; D call uncertain. The CDR3 runs to 14 residues. From germline, CDR1 is SGHTA and CDR2 FQGNSA. With 1 base removed from V and 4 bases from J, the gap between germline ends came to 10 bases. Here the CDR3 reads CASSLVTNGETQYF. The CDR3, as DNA: TGTGCCAGCAGCTTAGTTACTAATGGAGAGACCCAGTACTTC.

The CDR3 sequence: CASSLGGANTEAFF. In DNA form, the CDR3 reads TGTGCCAGCAGCTTAGGGGGAGCGAACACTGAAGCTTTCTTT. The chain carries TRBV11-3 and TRBJ1-1; no clear D. Trimming took off 1 base at V and 1 base at J, with 7 bases between the two ends. The CDR3 consists of 14 residues. Germline CDR1 SGHNT, CDR2 YENEEA.

The genes are TRBV27 and TRBJ2-4, with D uncertain. Looked up from germline, CDR1 is MNHEY and CDR2 is SMNVEV (reference sequence). V lost 6 bases, J lost 3 bases, and 9 bases lay in between. This CDR3 region has 13 residues. The CDR3 nucleotides read TGTGCCAGCAGAGAGTTTGGCAAAAACATTCAGTACTTC. Translation: CASREFGKNIQYF.

The rearrangement joins TRBV7-2 to TRBJ1-5, with 7 nucleotides matching TRBD1. CDR1 SGHTA and CDR2 FQGNSA come from the germline V gene. This CDR3 is built from 15 residues. The junction had 11 bases not matched to a gene; V was cut back by 5 bases and J by 7 bases. The CDR3 nucleotides are TGTGCCAGCAGCACCGGGACAGCCATTACACAGCCCCAGCATTTT. This sequence encodes CASSTGTAITQPQHF.

This clone was seen only once. The rearrangement joins TRBV7-9 to TRBJ2-2, with D possibly being TRBD1 (6 bases). V lost 7 bases and J 3 bases, leaving 21 bases between the germline ends. This CDR3 spans 17 amino acids. From germline, CDR1 is SEHNR and CDR2 FQNEAQ (reference sequence). The CDR3 nucleotides are TGTGCCAGCACCGTTGGGGGCCTATCACACCACACCGGGGAGCTGTTTTTT. This encodes CASTVGGLSHHTGELFF.

The chain has TRBV30 and TRBJ2-5, with D perhaps given as TRBD1 or TRBD2 (5 bases each). CDR1 and CDR2 from the germline V gene are GTSNPN and SVGIG (reference sequence). V was shortened by 1 base and J by 1 base, with 19 bases between the two germline ends. This CDR3 has 17 amino acids. The CDR3 DNA sequence: TGTGCCTGGAGTGCCATAGGGACCGTCATTATCCAAGAGACCCAGTACTTC. It yields the protein CAWSAIGTVIIQETQYF.

CDR3 nucleotide sequence: TGTGCCACCCGGAGGACAGGGGACAACAATGGGGATGGCTACACCTTC. It translates to CATRRTGDNNGDGYTF. The V and J genes are TRBV18 and TRBJ1-2, with TRBD1 identical over 9 bases. The ends lost 10 bases at V and 6 bases at J; junction bases unmatched: 18. CDR1 is KGHSH and CDR2 is LQKENI in the germline V gene. The CDR3 has 16 amino acids.

The chain couples TRBV30 to TRBJ2-2; D gene uncertain. V lost 2 bases and J 6 bases, leaving 16 bases between the germline ends. The CDR3 covers 15 residues. From germline, CDR1 is GTSNPN and CDR2 SVGIG (reference sequence). This CDR3 reads CAWSRATGSPGELFF. The DNA for the CDR3 is TGTGCCTGGAGTCGGGCCACCGGATCCCCCGGGGAGCTGTTTTTT.